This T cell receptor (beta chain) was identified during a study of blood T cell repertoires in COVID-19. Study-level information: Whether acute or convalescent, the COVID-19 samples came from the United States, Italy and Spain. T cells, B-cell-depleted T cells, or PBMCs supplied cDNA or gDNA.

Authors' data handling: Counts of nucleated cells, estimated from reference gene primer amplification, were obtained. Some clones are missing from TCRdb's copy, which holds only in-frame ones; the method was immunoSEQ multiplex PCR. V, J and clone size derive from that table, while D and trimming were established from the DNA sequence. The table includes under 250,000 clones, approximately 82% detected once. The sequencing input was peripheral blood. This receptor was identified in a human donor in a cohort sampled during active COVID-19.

The CDR3 region has the DNA TGTGCCAGCAGTGCGCCGCCACTAGCGGGAGGTTACGAGCAGTACTTC. It yields the protein CASSAPPLAGGYEQYF. The chain carries TRBV6-4 and TRBJ2-7; TRBD2 agrees at 12 bases. The CDR3 is 16 residues long. The V and J ends lost 4 bases and 4 bases, in that order; junction bases with no gene match: 8. Looked up from germline, CDR1 is MRHNA and CDR2 is SNTAGT.